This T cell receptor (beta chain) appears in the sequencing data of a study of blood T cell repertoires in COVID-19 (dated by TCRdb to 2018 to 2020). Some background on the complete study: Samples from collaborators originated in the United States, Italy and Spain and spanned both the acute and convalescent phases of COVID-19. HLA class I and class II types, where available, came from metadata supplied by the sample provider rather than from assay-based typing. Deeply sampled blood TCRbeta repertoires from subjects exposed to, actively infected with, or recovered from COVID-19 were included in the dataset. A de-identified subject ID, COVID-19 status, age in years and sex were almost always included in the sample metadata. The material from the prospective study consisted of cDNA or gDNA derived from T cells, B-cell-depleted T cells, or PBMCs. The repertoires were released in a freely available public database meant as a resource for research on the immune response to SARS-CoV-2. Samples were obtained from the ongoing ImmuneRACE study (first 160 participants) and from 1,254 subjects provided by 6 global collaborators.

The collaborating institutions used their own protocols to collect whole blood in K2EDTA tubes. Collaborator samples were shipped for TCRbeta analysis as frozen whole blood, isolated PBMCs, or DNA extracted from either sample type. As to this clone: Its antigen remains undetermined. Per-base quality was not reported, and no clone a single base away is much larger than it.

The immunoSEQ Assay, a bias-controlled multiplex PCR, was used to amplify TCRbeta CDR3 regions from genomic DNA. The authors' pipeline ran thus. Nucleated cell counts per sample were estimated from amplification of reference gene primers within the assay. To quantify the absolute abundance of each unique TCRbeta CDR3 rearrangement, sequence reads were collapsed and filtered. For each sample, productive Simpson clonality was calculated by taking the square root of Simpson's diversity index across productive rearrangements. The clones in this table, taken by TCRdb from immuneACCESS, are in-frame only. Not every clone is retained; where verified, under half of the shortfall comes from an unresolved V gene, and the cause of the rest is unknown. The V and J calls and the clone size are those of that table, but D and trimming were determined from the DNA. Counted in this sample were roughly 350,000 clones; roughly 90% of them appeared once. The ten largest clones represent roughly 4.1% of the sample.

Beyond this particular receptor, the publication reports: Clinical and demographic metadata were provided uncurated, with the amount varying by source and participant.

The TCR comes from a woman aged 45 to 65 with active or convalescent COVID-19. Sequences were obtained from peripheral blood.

The DNA sequence is as follows: TGCGCCAGCAGCCAGACGGACAGGTTTAACACTGAAGCTTTCTTT. It translates to CASSQTDRFNTEAFF. The receptor chain draws on TRBV4-1 and TRBJ1-1; 7 bases in the middle match TRBD1. Reading the germline V gene gives CDR1 MGHRA and CDR2 YSYEKL. The V end gives up 3 bases and the J end 2 bases, leaving 6 bases in the junction not matched to a gene. The CDR3 runs 15 residues from the cysteine to the phenylalanine. Just CDR3 DNA is preserved here, 45 bases in frame from base 1.